The 9 T cell receptor beta chains below all came from one sample that was sequenced in a study of CD8+ T cells in alopecia areata. Sequencing relied on a cDNA template that was reverse transcribed from extracted RNA. The data were produced by immunoSEQ multiplex PCR, yet TCRdb's version contains in-frame clones alone and is incomplete. In the table there are more than 90,000 clones, 55% to 65% of which are singletons. Sequences were obtained from CD4+ T cells sorted from blood. All receptors derive from a human donor in good health.

The V call is TRBV10-3, the J call TRBJ1-2; no reliable D call. The CDR3 extends over 15 amino acids. V lost 5 bases and J 1 base, leaving 14 bases between the germline ends. Germline assignment: CDR1 ENHRY and CDR2 SYGVKD. CDR3 sequence reads: CAISTSQRLNYGYTF. The DNA for the CDR3 is TGTGCCATCAGTACCTCACAGAGACTTAACTATGGCTACACCTTC.

J is TRBJ2-3 and V is TRBV30, with 7 bases matching TRBD2. The V gene's germline CDR1 is GTSNPN and CDR2 SVGIG (reference sequence). V was pared by 4 bases and J by 0 bases, with 7 bases of the junction left unmatched. CDR3 length: 15 residues. CDR3 protein: CAWTAGLDSTDTQYF. CDR3 coding DNA: TGTGCCTGGACTGCCGGACTAGACAGCACAGATACGCAGTATTTT.

Here the CDR3 DNA reads TGTGCCAGCAGCCCTAGGGACCTCACAGATACGCAGTATTTT. Its protein is CASSPRDLTDTQYF. The chain uses TRBV4-2 and TRBJ2-3; D may match TRBD1 or TRBD2 (5 bases each). Germline V gene sequence: CDR1 LGHNA, CDR2 YNFKEQ. The germline V and J ends were trimmed by 4 bases and 2 bases, with 10 bases remaining between them. CDR3 length: 14 amino acids.

The CDR3 region is CASSGRDRGRGGGYTF. DNA for the CDR3: TGTGCCAGCAGTGGGCGAGACAGGGGGCGAGGCGGTGGCTACACCTTC. This chain links TRBV6-1 with TRBJ1-2, with TRBD1 identical over 10 bases. This CDR3 contains 16 residues. Germline loops: CDR1 MNHNS, CDR2 SASEGT. Unmatched junction bases numbered 12, after V lost 4 bases and J lost 7 bases.

The J gene is TRBJ2-3, the V gene TRBV5-1; TRBD2 aligns across 9 bases. The V gene end was trimmed by 7 bases and the J gene end by 6 bases; junction bases not matched to a gene: 12. The CDR3 covers 15 residues. Germline V gene data show CDR1 as SGHRS and CDR2 as YFSETQ. As DNA, the CDR3 is TGCGCCAGCCGTTCGACGGCGGGGGGGCCGGATACGCAGTATTTT. As protein: CASRSTAGGPDTQYF.

The J gene is TRBJ2-3, the V gene TRBV14, with D maybe TRBD1 (6 bases). Germline V gives CDR1 SGHDN, CDR2 FVKESK. The CDR3 is made up of 17 amino acids. V lost 4 bases, J lost 1 base, and 18 bases lay in between. CDR3 sequence: CASSREKGVVGTDTQYF. The CDR3 DNA reads TGTGCCAGCAGCCGGGAAAAGGGGGTGGTCGGCACAGATACGCAGTATTTT.

The chain carries TRBV30 and TRBJ1-1; D gene uncertain. The ends were cut back, 1 base at V and 5 bases at J, with 5 bases in the middle. This CDR3 is 11 amino acids long. CDR1 is GTSNPN, CDR2 SVGIG, per germline (reference sequence). The chain's CDR3 is CAWSGRTEAFF. The CDR3, as DNA: TGTGCCTGGAGTGGAAGGACTGAAGCTTTCTTT.

This chain links TRBV6-5 with TRBJ1-1; D remains ambiguous. Germline V CDR1 and CDR2: MNHEY, SVGAGI. The CDR3 spans 14 residues. V lost 5 bases and J 5 bases, leaving 15 bases between the germline ends. CDR3 nucleotide sequence: TGTGCCAGCAGTCCCGGTACTGGAGGGACTGAAGCTTTCTTT. Translating gives CASSPGTGGTEAFF.

The chain combines TRBV7-6 with TRBJ2-7; D may be TRBD1 (5 bases). CDR3 length equals 13 residues. Germline lookup yields CDR1 SGHVS and CDR2 FNYEAQ. The V and J ends lost 1 base and 6 bases respectively, with 10 bases between them. The CDR3 DNA reads TGTGCCAGCAGCTTAGTAGGGGTTGGCGAGCAGTACTTC. This translates into CASSLVGVGEQYF.